The entry that follows covers one TCR beta chain sequence. It lacks a known antigen. An end of the junction differs from the germline gene, which may be a read error. TCR repertoires of sorted CD4+ and CD8+ blood T cells from severe aplastic anemia patients and healthy subjects were deep-sequenced in the study. Ficoll-Paque density gradient centrifugation was used to isolate peripheral blood mononuclear cells. Before DNA was extracted, CD4+ and CD8+ T cells were sorted using either FACS or magnetic beads. This entry belongs to a study of CD8+CD57+ T cells in acquired aplastic anemia (dated by TCRdb to between 2018 and 2020). A note on the overall study: On average, sorted CD4+ and CD8+ cells yielded 3.2 ug of extracted DNA, with a range of about 0.17 to 27.4 ug. For healthy donor samples, the average read count was about 9.9 million for CD4+ cells and around 12 million for CD8+ cells. The research as a whole found: Around 28 CD8+ CDR3 sequences were found to be shared between patients and controls, but these sequences appeared to be highly expressed in patients and within the immunodominant clones of the patients. CD8+ Simpson's diversity did not differ significantly between patients and healthy controls (P=0.060).

Genomic DNA served as template for TCR beta VDJ combination and CDR3 sequence profiling. An Illumina HiSeq 2000 was used for TCR repertoire sequencing. For the original study's pipeline: Repertoires were assessed using TRBV/TRBJ rearrangement plots, CDR3 size and DJ length profiles, and Simpson's diversity index. Whichever DNA sequence was most abundant in the deep sequencing data was defined as the immunodominant clone. CDR3 amino acid sequences were checked for sharing between subjects and were compared against published repertoires and the VDJdb database. The raw public data were reprocessed by TCRdb itself: fastp quality trimming at Q25, MiXCR clonotype calling, in-frame beta chains only. When rows share a CDR3 protein, they turn into one entry using the most common DNA and genes. What appears here as the V and J calls and clone size reflects TCRdb's work, not the paper's. The sample table records 130,000 or so distinct CDR3 sequences; less than 45% of these occur just once. 8.4% of the sample comes from the top ten.

CDR1 and CDR2 were assigned from the germline V gene (reference sequence) as LNHDA and SQIVND. Counted from cysteine to phenylalanine, this CDR3 has 14 amino acids. The only DNA kept is the CDR3, 42 bases in frame from the first base. Sequences were obtained from sorted CD4+, CD8+, or CD8+CD57+ T cells (not recorded which) from PBMCs. This chain joins TRBV19 to TRBJ1-1; TRBD1 might be the D gene, on 5 matching bases. This clonotype was sampled from a human donor in good health, serving as a control. The CDR3 region has the sequence CAGRDGRVRTEAFF. In nucleotide form, the sequence is TGTGCCGGTAGGGACGGCAGGGTGAGGACTGAAGCTTTCTTT.